Here is one TCR beta chain with its context. The antigen is not known. This record comes from a study of T-cell reconstitution after alpha-beta-depleted transplantation in children. Study-wide results and caveats: From newly produced T cells came most of the T-cell counts and diversity one year after transplant.

Unique molecular identifiers tagged the TCRbeta library. Each CDR3 protein gets one entry after TCRdb re-called the PCR reads with MiXCR. The sample includes about 110,000 distinct CDR3 sequences, about 6.4% of them seen just once. Germline V gives CDR1 SGHTA, CDR2 FQGNSA. V lost 2 bases to trimming and J lost 10 bases; unmatched junction nucleotides: 6. The CDR3 has 15 residues. This specimen was PBMCs, mostly from graft donor cells, taken 360 days after TCRalphabeta/CD19-depleted stem cell transplant. The clonotype comes from a male patient aged 2-9 years who had a stem cell transplant for acute lymphoblastic leukemia, so the T cells may come from the graft donor. The V and J genes are TRBV7-2 and TRBJ1-6; 9 bases are shared with TRBD1. The CDR3 coding sequence is TGTGCCAGCAGCTTAAGGGGACAGGGAAAATCACCCCTCCACTTT. Its protein product is CASSLRGQGKSPLHF. Based on the CDR3 plus reference TRBV7-2 and TRBJ1-6, the full variable domain is GAGVSQSPSNKVTEKGKDVELRCDPISGHTALYWYRQSLGQGLEFLIYFQGNSAPDKSGLPSDRFSAERTGGSVSTLTIQRTQQEDSAVYLCASSLRGQGKSPLHFGNGTRLTVT.